This T cell receptor (beta chain) was recovered during a study of beta chain features in type 1 diabetes. The study, taken as a whole, reports: TCRB CDR3s from Type 1 diabetes patients were moderately but significantly shorter in all four CD4+ subsets. Insertions at VDJ junctions were less frequent in type 1 diabetes patients. These patients also deleted more nucleotides at the same junctions.

Expressed TCRB transcripts were sequenced, since all the RNA that had been isolated was reverse transcribed. Repertoires were generated with immunoSEQ multiplex PCR, while TCRdb's copy carries only in-frame clones and drops some. The sample lists about 220,000 clones; approximately 10% were seen once. Comment on this clone: Its antigen is unidentified.

This CDR3 contains 13 residues. The junction had 4 bases not matched to a gene; V was cut back by 2 bases and J by 9 bases. Germline V gene data show CDR1 as SQVTM and CDR2 as ANQGSEA. The V gene is TRBV29-1, the J gene TRBJ2-5; 12 bases align to TRBD1. Sequenced: central memory CD4+ T cells from blood. The receptor was isolated from a man in his late teens or twenties in good health. In DNA form, the CDR3 reads TGCAGCGTTGAAAGGGACAGGGGGCAGGCCCAGTACTTC. It encodes CSVERDRGQAQYF.